These T cell receptor beta chains were read from a single sample in a study of CXCR3-negative and CXCR3-positive naive CD8 T cells. For each CDR3 protein, TCRdb gives one entry from its re-call of the 5' RACE reads, without DNA. This table holds about 42,000 distinct CDR3 sequences. Sequencing was done on a sample of naive CXCR3- CD8+ T cells from blood. Receptors originate from a human donor in good health. Some clones in this sample may be carry-over from other donors' samples. The CDR3 runs from the conserved cysteine through the conserved F or W.

TRBV27	15	TRBJ2-1	CASKPASGSGNEQFF
TRBV28	16	TRBJ1-2	CASTLRGTEGHYGYTF
TRBV12-3/TRBV12-4	14	TRBJ2-1	CASSLGQGGNEQFF
TRBV28	16	TRBJ1-5	CASSLFAGTRVQPQHF
TRBV7-6	12	TRBJ1-1	CASARPGAEAFF
TRBV30	13	TRBJ2-2	CACGEGVTGELFF
TRBV29-1	13	TRBJ2-2	CSAPRVDTGELFF
TRBV19	15	TRBJ2-2	CASSPSGRAAGELFF
TRBV20-1	13	TRBJ2-1	CSASGYQYNEQFF
TRBV29-1	13	TRBJ2-1	CSVEDGGSNEQFF
TRBV7-9	14	TRBJ2-3	CASSFMTSGGAQYF
TRBV28	14	TRBJ1-1	CASRPPWDSPEAFF
TRBV12-3/TRBV12-4	16	TRBJ1-1	CASSLRGGERITEAFF
TRBV29-1	14	TRBJ2-2	CSVEGGGNTGELFF
TRBV7-2	15	TRBJ2-5	CASSLVGTGWETQYF
TRBV7-8	14	TRBJ1-2	CASSPGRGSYGYTF
TRBV5-5	15	TRBJ2-3	CASSLVGGATDTQYF
TRBV29-1	15	TRBJ2-7	CSVERGTGRAYEQYF
TRBV28	14	TRBJ2-4	CASSWPFGLDIQYF
TRBV6-5	11	TRBJ1-1	CASQGGTEAFF
TRBV6-5	13	TRBJ2-1	CASSYARAYEQFF
TRBV29-1	12	TRBJ2-5	CSVGRPQETQYF
TRBV5-1	15	TRBJ2-7	CASRLEGTDSYEQYF